The 21 T cell receptor beta chains presented below share a single source sample, sequenced in a study of PD-L1 blockade in urothelial cancer. The repertoire was sequenced with immunoSEQ multiplex PCR; TCRdb's copy has only in-frame clones and lacks some. The sample has some 120,000 clones; roughly 89% are singletons. Stated time point: peripheral blood 6 weeks after treatment start. The material sequenced was PBMCs, taken around atezolizumab (anti-PD-L1) treatment. Every receptor here comes from a man in his sixties with urothelial cancer.

This chain connects TRBV7-9 to TRBJ2-1, with TRBD2 matching 8 bases. The CDR3 runs 18 residues. The trim removed 8 bases at V and 8 bases at J, leaving 23 bases unmatched. The germline V gene encodes CDR1 SEHNR and CDR2 FQNEAQ (reference sequence). CDR3 sequence: CASDQFGTSVHTADEQFF. CDR3 DNA: TGTGCCAGCGACCAATTCGGGACTAGTGTTCATACGGCGGATGAGCAGTTCTTC.

V usage is TRBV4-2 and J usage is TRBJ2-2, with TRBD2 matching over 8 bases. The CDR3 runs 18 residues. V lost 0 bases and J lost 3; bases outside the gene matches: 9. CDR1 is LGHNA and CDR2 is YNFKEQ in the germline V gene. In DNA, the CDR3 is TGTGCCAGCAGCCAAGATAAGACCGGCGGGGGGTACACCGGGGAGCTGTTTTTT. As protein: CASSQDKTGGGYTGELFF.

As concerns this clone: Other DNA sequences in the same sample also yield this CDR3. The chain joins TRBV6-6 to TRBJ1-1; 7 bases fit TRBD1. The V segment lost 5 bases and the J segment 12 bases; nucleotides outside the gene matches: 9. Per the germline V gene, CDR1 is MNHNY and CDR2 is SVGAGI (reference sequence). This CDR3 contains 12 residues. The chain's CDR3 is CASSPDRSIPFF. The DNA for the CDR3 is TGTGCCAGCAGTCCGGACAGGTCAATCCCTTTCTTT.

This chain uses TRBV6-5 with TRBJ1-2; 7 bases are shared with TRBD1. V trimming: 4 bases; J trimming: 3 bases; junction bases outside the gene matches: 5. Germline CDR1 is MNHEY and CDR2 is SVGAGI. The length of the CDR3 is 14 residues. The chain's CDR3 is CASSSETGYYGYTF. DNA of the CDR3: TGTGCCAGCAGTTCAGAGACAGGGTACTATGGCTACACCTTC.

This rearrangement joins TRBV7-7 to TRBJ2-2, with 7 nucleotides matching TRBD1. In germline, CDR1 is SSHAT, CDR2 FNYEAQ (reference sequence). V lost 6 bases, J lost 1 base, and 2 bases stayed unmatched. This CDR3 contains 14 residues. This chain's CDR3 is CASRTGKNTGELFF. DNA for the CDR3: TGTGCCAGCAGGACAGGGAAGAACACCGGGGAGCTGTTTTTT. The full variable domain, in which reference TRBV7-7 and TRBJ2-2 provide the parts outside the CDR3, is GAGVSQSPRYKVTKRGQDVTLRCDPISSHATLYWYQQALGQGPEFLTYFNYEAQPDKSGLPSDRFSAERPEGSISTLTIQRTEQRDSAMYRCASRTGKNTGELFFGEGSRLTVL.

V and J are TRBV2 and TRBJ2-1, with TRBD2 identical over 11 bases. The V gene end was trimmed by 7 bases and the J gene end by 0 bases; junction bases not matched to a gene: 8. There are 17 residues in the CDR3. Germline lookup yields CDR1 SNHLY and CDR2 FYNNEI. CDR3 region: CASTAASGGFSYNEQFF. The CDR3 DNA reads as TGTGCCAGCACCGCGGCTAGCGGGGGGTTCTCCTACAATGAGCAGTTCTTC. Variable domain in full (rest from reference TRBV2 and TRBJ2-1): EPEVTQTPSHQVTQMGQEVILRCVPISNHLYFYWYRQILGQKVEFLVSFYNNEISEKSEIFDDQFSVERPDGSNFTLKIRSTKLEDSAMYFCASTAASGGFSYNEQFFGPGTRLTVL.

J is TRBJ2-1 and V is TRBV7-3; D possibly corresponds to TRBD2 (5 bases). This CDR3 contains 16 residues. CDR1 is SGHTA, CDR2 FQGTGA, per germline. V shed 1 base and J shed 8 bases, with 18 bases lying between them. The CDR3 DNA sequence: TGTGCCAGCAGCTTAAATCTAGCAGATCGATTGCATGAGCAGTTCTTC. This codes for CASSLNLADRLHEQFF.

The V gene is TRBV2, the J gene TRBJ2-3; D remains unclear. The CDR3 is 11 amino acids. The germline V and J ends were trimmed by 5 bases and 4 bases, with 4 bases remaining between them. Germline V gives CDR1 SNHLY, CDR2 FYNNEI. The CDR3 protein is CASSPADTQYF. CDR3 bases: TGTGCCAGCAGTCCAGCAGATACGCAGTATTTT.

The gene calls are TRBV5-1 and TRBJ2-3; the match to TRBD2 covers 9 bases. CDR3 length equals 16 residues. V was clipped by 0 bases and J by 4 bases; unmatched bases: 6. Germline CDR1 and CDR2: SGHRS and YFSETQ. This CDR3 reads CASSLAVRGGPDTQYF. CDR3 DNA: TGCGCCAGCAGCTTGGCTGTGCGGGGGGGCCCAGATACGCAGTATTTT.

The chain is built from TRBV30 and TRBJ2-1; 8 bases fit TRBD2. V dropped 7 bases and J dropped 7; count of bases not matched to a gene: 12. The CDR3 is 14 residues long. From germline, CDR1 is GTSNPN and CDR2 SVGIG (reference sequence). The CDR3 protein is CALRAGGLANEQFF. For the CDR3, the DNA is TGTGCCTTGAGGGCGGGAGGACTTGCGAATGAGCAGTTCTTC.

This CDR3 is CASSSTDRAQPQHF. As DNA, the CDR3 is TGTGCCAGTAGTTCCACTGACAGGGCTCAGCCCCAGCATTTT. J is TRBJ1-5 and V is TRBV19, with 7 bases fitting TRBD1. The CDR3 is 14 amino acids. Germline CDR1 and CDR2: LNHDA and SQIVND (reference sequence). V dropped 5 bases and J dropped 6; count of bases not matched to a gene: 7.

In this sample, this clone turned up once. V usage is TRBV19 and J usage is TRBJ1-5; 8 bases are a match to TRBD1. Germline V gene sequence: CDR1 LNHDA, CDR2 SQIVND (reference sequence). The CDR3 is 14 amino acids. J lost 7 bases, V lost 5 bases, and 7 bases had no gene match. CDR3: CASSSTGGGQPQHF. CDR3 DNA sequence: TGTGCCAGTAGTTCAACAGGGGGAGGACAGCCCCAGCATTTT.

The V and J genes are TRBV2 and TRBJ2-2; 7 bases are shared with TRBD2. Germline V lookup: CDR1 SNHLY, CDR2 FYNNEI. CDR3 length: 15 amino acids. V lost 6 bases and J lost 1; bases outside the gene matches: 5. The CDR3 DNA follows: TGTGCCAGCAGCGGAGGACTAGGGAACACCGGGGAGCTGTTTTTT. Protein: CASSGGLGNTGELFF. The full variable domain, completed using reference TRBV2 and TRBJ2-2, is EPEVTQTPSHQVTQMGQEVILRCVPISNHLYFYWYRQILGQKVEFLVSFYNNEISEKSEIFDDQFSVERPDGSNFTLKIRSTKLEDSAMYFCASSGGLGNTGELFFGEGSRLTVL.

The chain couples TRBV7-9 to TRBJ2-1, with 7 bases identical to TRBD2. V shed 1 base and J 7 bases; nucleotides not matched to a gene: 4. CDR3 size: 14 residues. Germline CDR1 SEHNR, CDR2 FQNEAQ (reference sequence). For the CDR3, the DNA is TGTGCCAGCAGCTTAGAAAGACTAGCAAATGAGCAGTTCTTC. Protein product: CASSLERLANEQFF.

The genes are TRBV28 and TRBJ1-6; D unresolved. The V end was cut by 6 bases, the J end by 2 bases, with 8 bases between. Germline CDR1 MDHEN, CDR2 SYDVKM. The CDR3 has 14 residues. The CDR3 sequence: CASSPRPYNSPLHF. The CDR3 DNA is TGTGCCAGCAGCCCCCGTCCCTATAATTCACCCCTCCACTTT.

Remarks on this clone: A junction end diverges from the germline sequence, so it may reflect a read error. The rearrangement uses TRBV7-7 and TRBJ2-6; TRBD1 might be the D (5 bases). Germline assignment: CDR1 SSHAT and CDR2 FNYEAQ (reference sequence). The CDR3 has 15 residues. CDR3 region: CASSLGQPGANVLTF. The CDR3 nucleotides read TGTGCTAGCAGCTTAGGACAACCAGGGGCCAACGTCCTGACTTTC.

J is TRBJ1-4 and V is TRBV6-6, with no clear D. Germline values: CDR1 MNHNY, CDR2 SVGAGI (reference sequence). The CDR3 is 15 residues long. V was trimmed by 5 bases and J by 0 bases, leaving 10 bases between them. This CDR3 is CASSSRQPTNEKLFF. The CDR3 DNA reads TGTGCCAGCAGTAGCAGACAACCAACTAATGAAAAACTGTTTTTT.

The V call is TRBV10-1, the J call TRBJ1-2, with D unresolved. This CDR3 region has 14 residues. The V gene's germline CDR1 is WNHNN and CDR2 SYGVQD (reference sequence). V lost 5 bases and J 7 bases, leaving 17 bases between the germline ends. CDR3 protein: CASSPDLGNSGYTF. As DNA, the CDR3 is TGCGCCAGCAGTCCGGACCTCGGGAATAGTGGCTACACCTTC.

Only a few counts were recorded for this clone. The chain has TRBV28 and TRBJ1-2; D might be TRBD1 (5 bases). Germline loops: CDR1 MDHEN, CDR2 SYDVKM. Between the trimmed V and J ends, which lost 7 bases and 4 bases, there was a span of 16 bases. The length of the CDR3 is 14 residues. Written as DNA, the CDR3 is TGTGCCAGCACCCCCCGGGGGACGGGCTATGGCTACACCTTC. It yields the protein CASTPRGTGYGYTF.

The genes are TRBV11-1 and TRBJ2-1; a possible D gene is TRBD2 (5 bases). Per the germline V gene, CDR1 is SGHAT and CDR2 is FQDESV (reference sequence). CDR3 length: 14 amino acids. Trimming removed 4 bases at V and 10 bases at J, with 17 bases between. The chain's CDR3 is CASSYYGRPGEQFF. As DNA, the CDR3 is TGTGCCAGCAGCTATTATGGGCGGCCGGGGGAGCAGTTCTTC.

The chain combines TRBV7-6 with TRBJ2-1, with 15 bases matching TRBD2. With V trimmed by 5 bases and J by 2 bases, 16 bases remained unmatched. CDR1 and CDR2 from the germline V gene are SGHVS and FNYEAQ. The CDR3 has 21 residues. The CDR3 loop is CASSNQDPGLAGGSAYNEQFF. CDR3 nucleotide sequence: TGTGCCAGCAGCAACCAGGACCCGGGACTAGCGGGAGGCTCCGCCTACAATGAGCAGTTCTTC.